The entry below describes one T cell receptor (beta chain). MiXCR was run by TCRdb on the RT-PCR reads, yielding one entry per CDR3 protein. The sample has some 300,000 distinct CDR3 sequences; roughly 20% are singletons. Trimming took 3 bases from V and 1 from J, leaving 8 bases between them. Germline CDR1 and CDR2: SGHRS and YFSETQ. This CDR3 has 14 residues. The source of the sample is a study of response to subunit inactivated influenza vaccine. This sequence joins TRBV5-1 and TRBJ1-3; D possibly corresponds to TRBD1 (5 bases). The sequence derives from a man aged 50 to 69 who received an inactivated influenza vaccine. The specimen comprised PBMCs from blood, sampled about 20 months after vaccination. The CDR3 reads CASSSGTSGNTIYF. CDR3 DNA sequence: TGCGCCAGCAGCTCTGGGACGTCTGGAAACACCATATATTTT.